This T cell receptor beta chain is drawn from a study of blood T cell repertoires in COVID-19. Study-wide context: There were acute and convalescent COVID-19 samples, and they came from the United States, Italy and Spain. PBMCs, B-cell-depleted T cells, or T cells provided the cDNA or gDNA that made up the material.

How the authors handled the data: Reference gene primer amplification gave estimated nucleated cell counts. Clones were read by immunoSEQ multiplex PCR, and TCRdb kept only the in-frame ones, dropping some. The V and J calls and the clone size are those of that table, but D and trimming were determined from the DNA. The sample holds approximately 97,000 clones, around 85% seen once. CDR1 is SEHNR and CDR2 is FQNEAQ in the germline V gene (reference sequence). Deletions cut 1 base from V and 6 bases from J, with 13 bases between. The CDR3 contains 15 residues. The specimen sequenced was peripheral blood. This chain joins TRBV7-9 and TRBJ2-1, with a weak D call TRBD1 (5 bases). The receptor's source is a man in his 60s with acute or convalescent COVID-19. This chain's CDR3 is CASSLGSKGVNEQFF. CDR3 bases: TGTGCCAGCAGCTTAGGATCGAAAGGGGTCAATGAGCAGTTCTTC.